The sample holds a few counts of the clone carrying this T cell receptor (beta chain). As yet, its antigen is unknown. Amplified TCR beta CDR3 regions derived from RNA transcripts. First-round RT-PCR with HTBI primers amplified the TCR CDR3 region. TCRdb reprocessed the multiplex PCR reads with MiXCR, giving one entry per CDR3 protein. The sample shows approximately 360,000 distinct CDR3 sequences, around a sixth of them seen only once. This CDR3 comprises 17 residues. Looked up from germline, CDR1 is MDHEN and CDR2 is SYDVKM. V was trimmed by 1 base and J by 2 bases, leaving 14 bases between them. This sample stems from a study of T cells in Graves' hyperthyroidism and ophthalmopathy. Study-wide context: The authors collected peripheral blood at initial diagnosis, before any treatment.

The study, taken as a whole, reports: The model anticipated ophthalmopathy a median around six months pre-onset. A model built on 13 V-J features separated ophthalmopathy from stable hyperthyroidism.

PBMCs came from around 9.7 ml fresh peripheral blood. This chain connects TRBV28 to TRBJ2-2, with D possibly matching TRBD1 (5 bases). The source material was blood. The source is a woman aged 18-35 years with Graves' hyperthyroidism that later progressed to Graves' ophthalmopathy. The CDR3 DNA reads as TGTGCCAGCAGTTTATCAGTAGGTCAGGGAAACACCGGGGAGCTGTTTTTT. The encoded protein is CASSLSVGQGNTGELFF.